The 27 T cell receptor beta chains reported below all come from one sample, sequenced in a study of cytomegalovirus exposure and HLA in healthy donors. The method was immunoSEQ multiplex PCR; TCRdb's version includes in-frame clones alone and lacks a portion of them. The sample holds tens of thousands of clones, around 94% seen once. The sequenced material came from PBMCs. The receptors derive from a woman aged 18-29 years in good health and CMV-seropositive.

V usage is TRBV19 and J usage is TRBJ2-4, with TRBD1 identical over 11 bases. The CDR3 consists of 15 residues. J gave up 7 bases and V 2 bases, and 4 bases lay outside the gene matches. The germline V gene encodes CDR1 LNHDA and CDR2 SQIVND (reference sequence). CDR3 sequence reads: CASSIYGTGGNIQYF. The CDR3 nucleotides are TGTGCCAGTAGTATATATGGGACAGGGGGGAACATTCAGTACTTC.

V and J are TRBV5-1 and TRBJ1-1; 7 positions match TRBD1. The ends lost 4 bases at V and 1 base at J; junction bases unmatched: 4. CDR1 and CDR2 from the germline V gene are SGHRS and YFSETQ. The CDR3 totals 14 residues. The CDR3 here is CASSRWTGNTEAFF. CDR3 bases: TGCGCCAGCAGCCGATGGACAGGGAACACTGAAGCTTTCTTT.

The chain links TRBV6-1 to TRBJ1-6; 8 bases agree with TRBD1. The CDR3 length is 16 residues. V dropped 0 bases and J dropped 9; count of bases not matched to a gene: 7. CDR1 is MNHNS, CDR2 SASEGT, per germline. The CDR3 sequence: CASSEAPGQARSPLHF. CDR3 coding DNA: TGTGCCAGCAGTGAAGCTCCGGGACAGGCCCGTTCACCCCTCCACTTT.

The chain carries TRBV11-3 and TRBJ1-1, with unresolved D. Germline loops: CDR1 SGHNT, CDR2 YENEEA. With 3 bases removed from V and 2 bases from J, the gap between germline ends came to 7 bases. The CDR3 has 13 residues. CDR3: CASSLAENTEAFF. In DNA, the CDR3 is TGTGCCAGCAGCTTGGCAGAAAACACTGAAGCTTTCTTT. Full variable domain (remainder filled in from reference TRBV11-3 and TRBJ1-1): EAGVVQSPRYKIIEKKQPVAFWCNPISGHNTLYWYLQNLGQGPELLIRYENEEAVDDSQLPKDRFSAERLKGVDSTLKIQPAELGDSAVYLCASSLAENTEAFFGQGTRLTVV.

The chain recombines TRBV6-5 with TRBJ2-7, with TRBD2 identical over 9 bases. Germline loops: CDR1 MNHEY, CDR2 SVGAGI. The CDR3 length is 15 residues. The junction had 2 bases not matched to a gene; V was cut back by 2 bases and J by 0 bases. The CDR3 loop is CASSYPTSGSYEQYF. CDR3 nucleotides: TGTGCCAGCAGTTACCCGACTAGCGGCTCCTACGAGCAGTACTTC.

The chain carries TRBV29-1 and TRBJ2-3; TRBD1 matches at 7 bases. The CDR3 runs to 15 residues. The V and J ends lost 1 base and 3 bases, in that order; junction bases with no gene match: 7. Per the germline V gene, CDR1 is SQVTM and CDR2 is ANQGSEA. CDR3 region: CSVEGGTARTDTQYF. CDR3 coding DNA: TGCAGCGTTGAAGGGGGGACAGCGAGAACAGATACGCAGTATTTT.

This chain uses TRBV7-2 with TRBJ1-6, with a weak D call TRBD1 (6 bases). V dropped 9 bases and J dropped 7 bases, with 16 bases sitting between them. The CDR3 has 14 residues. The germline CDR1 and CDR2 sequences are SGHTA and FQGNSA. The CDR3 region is CASSKGGPNSPLHF. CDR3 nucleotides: TGTGCCAGTTCAAAAGGGGGTCCAAATTCACCCCTCCACTTT. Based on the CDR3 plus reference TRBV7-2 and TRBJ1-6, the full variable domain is GAGVSQSPSNKVTEKGKDVELRCDPISGHTALYWYRQSLGQGLEFLIYFQGNSAPDKSGLPSDRFSAERTGGSVSTLTIQRTQQEDSAVYLCASSKGGPNSPLHFGNGTRLTVT.

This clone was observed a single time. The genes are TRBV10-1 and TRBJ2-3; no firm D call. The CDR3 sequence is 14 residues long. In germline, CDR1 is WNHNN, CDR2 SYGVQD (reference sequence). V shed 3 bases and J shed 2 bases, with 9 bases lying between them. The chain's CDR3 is CASSDSVDTDTQYF. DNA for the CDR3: TGCGCCAGCAGTGACTCGGTAGACACAGATACGCAGTATTTT.

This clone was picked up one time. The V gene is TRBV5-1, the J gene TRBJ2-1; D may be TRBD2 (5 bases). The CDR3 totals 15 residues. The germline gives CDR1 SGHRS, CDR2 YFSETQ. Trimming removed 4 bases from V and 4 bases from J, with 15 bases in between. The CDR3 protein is CASSPAGLIYNEQFF. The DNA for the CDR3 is TGCGCCAGCAGCCCGGCTGGACTTATATACAATGAGCAGTTCTTC.

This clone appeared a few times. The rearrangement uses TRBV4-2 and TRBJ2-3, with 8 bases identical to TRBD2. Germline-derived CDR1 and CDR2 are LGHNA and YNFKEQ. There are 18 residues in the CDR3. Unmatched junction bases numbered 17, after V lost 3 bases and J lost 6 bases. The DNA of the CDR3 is TGTGCCAGCAGCCACCCCGGGGTAGCGGGGAGGTCGTTGGATACGCAGTATTTT. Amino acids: CASSHPGVAGRSLDTQYF.

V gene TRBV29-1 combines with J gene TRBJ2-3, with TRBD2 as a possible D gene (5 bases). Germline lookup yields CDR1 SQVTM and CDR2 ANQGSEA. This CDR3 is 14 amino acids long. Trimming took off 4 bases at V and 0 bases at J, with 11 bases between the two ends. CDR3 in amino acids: CSVGISASTDTQYF. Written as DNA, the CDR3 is TGCAGCGTTGGTATTAGCGCGAGCACAGATACGCAGTATTTT.

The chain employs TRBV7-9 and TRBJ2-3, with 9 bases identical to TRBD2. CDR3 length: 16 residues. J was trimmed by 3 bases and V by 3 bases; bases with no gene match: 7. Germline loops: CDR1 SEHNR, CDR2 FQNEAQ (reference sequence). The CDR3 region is CASSFKRGVATDTQYF. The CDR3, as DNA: TGTGCCAGCAGCTTTAAGCGGGGGGTAGCTACAGATACGCAGTATTTT. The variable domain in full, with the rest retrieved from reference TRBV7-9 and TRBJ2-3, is DTGVSQNPRHKITKRGQNVTFRCDPISEHNRLYWYRQTLGQGPEFLTYFQNEAQLEKSRLLSDRFSAERPKGSFSTLEIQRTEQGDSAMYLCASSFKRGVATDTQYFGPGTRLTVL.

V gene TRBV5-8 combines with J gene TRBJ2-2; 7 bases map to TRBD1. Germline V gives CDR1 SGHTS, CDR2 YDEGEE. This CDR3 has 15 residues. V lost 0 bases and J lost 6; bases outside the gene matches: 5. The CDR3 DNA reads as TGTGCCAGCAGCTTGGACAGGGGAAGATCCGGGGAGCTGTTTTTT. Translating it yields CASSLDRGRSGELFF.

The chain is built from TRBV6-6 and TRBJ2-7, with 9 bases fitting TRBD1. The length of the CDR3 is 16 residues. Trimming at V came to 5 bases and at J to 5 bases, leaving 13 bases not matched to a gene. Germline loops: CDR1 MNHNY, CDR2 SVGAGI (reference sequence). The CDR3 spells CASSSLRTGAVNEQYF. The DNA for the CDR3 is TGTGCCAGCAGTAGCTTACGGACAGGGGCGGTAAACGAGCAGTACTTC.

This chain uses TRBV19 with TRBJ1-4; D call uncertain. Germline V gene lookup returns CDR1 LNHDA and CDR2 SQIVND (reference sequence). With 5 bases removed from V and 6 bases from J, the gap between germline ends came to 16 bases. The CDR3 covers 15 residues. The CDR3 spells CASSLNAGSDEKLFF. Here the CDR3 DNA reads TGTGCCAGTAGTCTCAACGCGGGTAGTGATGAAAAACTGTTTTTT.

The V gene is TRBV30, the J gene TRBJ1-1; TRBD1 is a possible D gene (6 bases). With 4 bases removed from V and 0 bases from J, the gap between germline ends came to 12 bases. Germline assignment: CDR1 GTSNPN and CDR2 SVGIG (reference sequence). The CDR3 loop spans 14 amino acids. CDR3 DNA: TGTGCCTGGATGAGGCGGACAGTGAACACTGAAGCTTTCTTT. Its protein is CAWMRRTVNTEAFF. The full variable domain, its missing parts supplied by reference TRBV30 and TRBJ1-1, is SQTIHQWPATLVQPVGSPLSLECTVEGTSNPNLYWYRQAAGRGLQLLFYSVGIGQISSEVPQNLSASRPQDRQFILSSKKLLLSDSGFYLCAWMRRTVNTEAFFGQGTRLTVV.

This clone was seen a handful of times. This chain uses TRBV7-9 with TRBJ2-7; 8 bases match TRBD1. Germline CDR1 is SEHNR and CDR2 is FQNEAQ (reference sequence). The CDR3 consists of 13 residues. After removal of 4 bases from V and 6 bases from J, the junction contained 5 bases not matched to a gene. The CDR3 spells CASSSWTGPEQYF. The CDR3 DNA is TGTGCCAGCAGCTCATGGACAGGGCCCGAGCAGTACTTC.

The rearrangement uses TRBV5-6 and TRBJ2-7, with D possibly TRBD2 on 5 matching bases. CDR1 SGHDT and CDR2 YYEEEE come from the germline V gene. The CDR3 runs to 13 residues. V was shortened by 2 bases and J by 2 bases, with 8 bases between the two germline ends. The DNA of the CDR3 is TGTGCCAGCAGCTTCGGGAACCCCTACGAGCAGTACTTC. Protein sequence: CASSFGNPYEQYF. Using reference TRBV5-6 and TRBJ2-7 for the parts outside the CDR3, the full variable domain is DAGVTQSPTHLIKTRGQQVTLRCSPKSGHDTVSWYQQALGQGPQFIFQYYEEEERQRGNFPDRFSGHQFPNYSSELNVNALLLGDSALYLCASSFGNPYEQYFGPGTRLTVT.

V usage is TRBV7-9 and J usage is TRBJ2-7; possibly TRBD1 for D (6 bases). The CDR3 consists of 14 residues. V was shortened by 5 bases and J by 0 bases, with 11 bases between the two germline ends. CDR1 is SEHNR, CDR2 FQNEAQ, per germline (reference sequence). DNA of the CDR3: TGTGCCAGCAGCCCCTGGACAGCCTCCTACGAGCAGTACTTC. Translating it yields CASSPWTASYEQYF.

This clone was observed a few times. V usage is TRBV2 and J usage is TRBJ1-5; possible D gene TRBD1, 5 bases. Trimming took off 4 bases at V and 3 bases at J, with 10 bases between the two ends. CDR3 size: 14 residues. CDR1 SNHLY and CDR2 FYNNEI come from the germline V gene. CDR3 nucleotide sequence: TGTGCCAGCAGTGCCGGGGGTAACAATCAGCCCCAGCATTTT. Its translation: CASSAGGNNQPQHF. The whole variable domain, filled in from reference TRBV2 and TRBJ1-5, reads EPEVTQTPSHQVTQMGQEVILRCVPISNHLYFYWYRQILGQKVEFLVSFYNNEISEKSEIFDDQFSVERPDGSNFTLKIRSTKLEDSAMYFCASSAGGNNQPQHFGDGTRLSIL.

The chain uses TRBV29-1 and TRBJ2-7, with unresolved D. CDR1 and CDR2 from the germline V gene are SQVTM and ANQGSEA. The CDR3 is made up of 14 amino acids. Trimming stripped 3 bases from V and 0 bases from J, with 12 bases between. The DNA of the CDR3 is TGCAGCGTTGAGGAGCCGGAAAGCTCCTACGAGCAGTACTTC. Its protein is CSVEEPESSYEQYF.

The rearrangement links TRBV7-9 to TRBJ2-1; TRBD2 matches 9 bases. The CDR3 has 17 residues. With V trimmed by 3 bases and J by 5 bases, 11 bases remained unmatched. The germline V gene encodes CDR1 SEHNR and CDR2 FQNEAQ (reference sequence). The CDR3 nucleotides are TGTGCCAGCAGCTTCCCCCACGGGGCTAGCGGGGACAATGAGCAGTTCTTC. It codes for CASSFPHGASGDNEQFF.

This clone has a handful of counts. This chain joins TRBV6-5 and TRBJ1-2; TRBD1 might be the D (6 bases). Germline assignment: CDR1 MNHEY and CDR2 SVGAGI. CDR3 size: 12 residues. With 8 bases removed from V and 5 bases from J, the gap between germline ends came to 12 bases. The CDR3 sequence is CASWEGDYGYTF. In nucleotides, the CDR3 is TGTGCCAGCTGGGAGGGGGATTATGGCTACACCTTC.

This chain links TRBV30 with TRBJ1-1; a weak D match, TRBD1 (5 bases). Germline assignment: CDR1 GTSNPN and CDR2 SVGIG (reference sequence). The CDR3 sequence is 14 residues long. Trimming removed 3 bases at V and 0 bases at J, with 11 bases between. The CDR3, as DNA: TGTGCCTGGAGCCAAGGGGCAGTGAACACTGAAGCTTTCTTT. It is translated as CAWSQGAVNTEAFF.

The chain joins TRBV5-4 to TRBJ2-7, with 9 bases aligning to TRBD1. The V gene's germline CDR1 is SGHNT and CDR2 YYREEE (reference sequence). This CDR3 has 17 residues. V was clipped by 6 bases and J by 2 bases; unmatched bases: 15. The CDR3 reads CASNPEIGTGRTYEQYF. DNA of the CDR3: TGTGCCAGCAACCCGGAAATCGGGACAGGGAGAACCTACGAGCAGTACTTC.

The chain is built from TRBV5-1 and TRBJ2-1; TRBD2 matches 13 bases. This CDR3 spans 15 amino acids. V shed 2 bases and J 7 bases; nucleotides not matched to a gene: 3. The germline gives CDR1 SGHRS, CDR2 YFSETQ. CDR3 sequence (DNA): TGCGCCAGCAGCTTACTAGCGGGAGGGCCGAATGAGCAGTTCTTC. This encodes CASSLLAGGPNEQFF.

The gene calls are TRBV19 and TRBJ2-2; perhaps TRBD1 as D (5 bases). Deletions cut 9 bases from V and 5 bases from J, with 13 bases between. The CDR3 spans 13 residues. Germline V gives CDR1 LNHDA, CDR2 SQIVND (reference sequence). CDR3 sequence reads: CARQDAPTGELFF. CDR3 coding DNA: TGTGCCAGACAGGATGCCCCAACCGGGGAGCTGTTTTTT.